This TCR beta chain originates from a study of T cell changes during pregnancy in multiple sclerosis. Sequencing used immunoSEQ multiplex PCR; TCRdb keeps in-frame clones, though not all of them. Of about 39,000 clones in the sample, about 89% are singletons; the top ten hold more than 0.3%. Germline CDR1 reads LNHDA; CDR2 reads SQIVND (reference sequence). Trimming took 2 bases from V and 8 from J, leaving 13 bases between them. This CDR3 is 14 amino acids long. Sequencing was performed on CD4+ T cells from peripheral blood mononuclear cells, taken in the third trimester of pregnancy. The origin of this receptor is a female donor in good health, enrolled as a control in a pregnancy study. The chain couples TRBV19 to TRBJ2-1, with no clear D. CDR3 bases: TGTGCCAGTAGTATATTGTCGGTGGTGCATGAGCAGTTCTTC. Amino acid sequence: CASSILSVVHEQFF.